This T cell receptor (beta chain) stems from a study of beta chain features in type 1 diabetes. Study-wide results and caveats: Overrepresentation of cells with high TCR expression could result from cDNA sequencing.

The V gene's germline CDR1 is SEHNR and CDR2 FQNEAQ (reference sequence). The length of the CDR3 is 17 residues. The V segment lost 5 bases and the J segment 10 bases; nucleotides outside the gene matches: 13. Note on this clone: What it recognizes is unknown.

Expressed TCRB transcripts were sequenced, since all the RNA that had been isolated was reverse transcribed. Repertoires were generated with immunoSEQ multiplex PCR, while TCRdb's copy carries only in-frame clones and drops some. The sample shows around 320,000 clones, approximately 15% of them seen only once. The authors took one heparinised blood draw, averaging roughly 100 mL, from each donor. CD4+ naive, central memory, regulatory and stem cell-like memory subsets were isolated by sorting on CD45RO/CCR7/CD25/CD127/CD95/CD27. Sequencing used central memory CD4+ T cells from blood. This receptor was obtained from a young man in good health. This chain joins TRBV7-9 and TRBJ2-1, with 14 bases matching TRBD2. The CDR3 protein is CASSPNPGLAGGHEQFF. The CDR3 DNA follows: TGTGCCAGCAGCCCCAACCCAGGACTAGCGGGGGGTCACGAGCAGTTCTTC.